This TCR beta chain is from a study of shared clonotypes between healthy human individuals. Produced via immunoSEQ multiplex PCR; TCRdb's table is partial and in-frame only. The table has about 2.4 million clones, over 85% seen once. CDR1 and CDR2 (germline): SGHVS, FQNEAQ. The V and J ends lost 1 base and 8 bases respectively, with 11 bases between them. CDR3 length: 13 residues. This TCR came from a man in his late teens or twenties in good health. Some clones in this sample may be carry-over from other donors' samples. The genes are TRBV7-8 and TRBJ1-2; no reliable D call. The sequenced sample was naive CD4+ T cells from PBMCs. Subset in this sample: CD45RA+ positively selected. The CDR3 DNA sequence: TGTGCCAGCAGCTTAGACAGAGCTACGGGCTACACCTTC. Protein: CASSLDRATGYTF. The full variable domain, rest sourced from reference TRBV7-8 and TRBJ1-2, is GAGVSQSPRYKVAKRGQDVALRCDPISGHVSLFWYQQALGQGPEFLTYFQNEAQLDKSGLPSDRFFAERPEGSVSTLKIQRTQQEDSAVYLCASSLDRATGYTFGSGTRLTVV.